What follows are 26 T cell receptor beta chains derived from one specimen sequenced in a study of cytomegalovirus exposure and HLA in healthy donors. PCR was performed using 60 Vbeta and 13 Jbeta primers. Profiling relied on immunoSEQ multiplex PCR, and the TCRdb table lists in-frame clones only, not all of them. This repertoire includes tens of thousands of clones. Sequencing input: PBMCs. The source is a woman aged 40 to 50 in good health and CMV-seropositive.

The V gene is TRBV6-1, the J gene TRBJ1-2; 7 nucleotides align to TRBD1. The CDR3 is 14 residues long. After removal of 8 bases from V and 3 bases from J, the junction contained 9 bases not matched to a gene. Looked up from germline, CDR1 is MNHNS and CDR2 is SASEGT. The CDR3 bases are TGTGCCAGCGACTCGGGACAGCGCTACTATGGCTACACCTTC. It yields the protein CASDSGQRYYGYTF.

CDR3 residues: CASSRGAFTDEQYF. CDR3 bases: TGTGCCAGCAGTCGCGGGGCCTTCACAGACGAGCAGTACTTC. J is TRBJ2-7 and V is TRBV6-5; D is perhaps TRBD2 (6 bases). The CDR3 runs 14 residues. Germline CDR1 and CDR2: MNHEY and SVGAGI. Trimming took off 5 bases at V and 5 bases at J, with 16 bases between the two ends.

The V gene is TRBV7-2, the J gene TRBJ2-3, with 9 bases lining up with TRBD1. This CDR3 spans 18 amino acids. V shed 0 bases, J shed 0 bases, and the junction held 7 bases outside the gene matches. Germline V gives CDR1 SGHTA, CDR2 FQGNSA. The CDR3 reads CASSLARTGTGSTDTQYF. The CDR3 DNA reads TGTGCCAGCAGCTTAGCTAGAACCGGGACAGGGAGCACAGATACGCAGTATTTT.

The rearrangement links TRBV15 to TRBJ2-7; 10 bases are a match to TRBD2. The CDR3 sequence is 14 residues long. The V and J ends lost 4 bases and 3 bases, in that order; junction bases with no gene match: 3. Germline V CDR1 and CDR2: LNHNV, YYDKDF (reference sequence). This CDR3 reads CATSTLAGHYEQYF. As DNA, the CDR3 is TGTGCCACCAGCACACTAGCGGGACACTACGAGCAGTACTTC.

The chain is built from TRBV21-1 and TRBJ1-5; the D call TRBD1 from the table was never checked on the DNA. TRBV21-1 corresponds to a pseudogene. The CDR3 contains 14 residues. Here the CDR3 DNA reads TGTGCCAGCAGGACAGGCTCTAGCAATCAGCCCCAGCATTTT. Protein product: CASRTGSSNQPQHF.

The V and J genes are TRBV28 and TRBJ2-7; D is perhaps TRBD1 (6 bases). The CDR3 has 12 amino acids. Germline V gives CDR1 MDHEN, CDR2 SYDVKM. Between the trimmed V and J ends, which lost 7 bases and 3 bases, there was a span of 10 bases. CDR3 protein: CASMRDNYEQYF. The DNA for the CDR3 is TGTGCCAGCATGAGGGACAACTACGAGCAGTACTTC.

The chain carries TRBV10-3 and TRBJ1-3; D is uncertain. V was pared by 0 bases and J by 0 bases, with 9 bases between. The CDR3 length is 16 residues. CDR1 is ENHRY, CDR2 SYGVKD, per germline. CDR3 protein: CAISESTTASGNTIYF. As DNA, the CDR3 is TGTGCCATCAGTGAGTCGACAACAGCCTCTGGAAACACCATATATTTT.

This sequence joins TRBV11-3 and TRBJ2-7; D possibly corresponds to TRBD1 (5 bases). The germline V and J ends were trimmed by 1 base and 3 bases, with 10 bases remaining between them. CDR3 length: 14 residues. CDR1 and CDR2 from the germline V gene are SGHNT and YENEEA. The CDR3 region is CASSLGGDSYEQYF. The CDR3 DNA reads TGTGCCAGCAGCTTAGGCGGTGACAGCTACGAGCAGTACTTC.

The chain links TRBV30 to TRBJ2-1; the match to TRBD2 covers 11 bases. This CDR3 has 14 residues. The junction had 2 bases not matched to a gene; V was cut back by 4 bases and J by 3 bases. Germline V lookup: CDR1 GTSNPN, CDR2 SVGIG (reference sequence). The DNA of the CDR3 is TGTGCCTGGATAGCGGGAGGGATCTACAATGAGCAGTTCTTC. Protein: CAWIAGGIYNEQFF.

The V gene is TRBV13, the J gene TRBJ2-1, with D uncertain. The CDR3 consists of 13 residues. CDR1 is PRHDT, CDR2 FYEKMQ, per germline (reference sequence). Trimming removed 1 base at V and 10 bases at J, with 11 bases between. The CDR3 DNA is TGTGCCAGCAGCTTAGATGCGTCTGCAGAGCAGTTCTTC. It translates to CASSLDASAEQFF.

The chain joins TRBV4-3 to TRBJ2-1; 10 bases match TRBD1. The V segment lost 3 bases and the J segment 14 bases; nucleotides outside the gene matches: 10. Per the germline V gene, CDR1 is LGHNA and CDR2 is YSLEER. The CDR3 is made up of 14 amino acids. This CDR3 reads CASSHRIFGTGEFF. CDR3 sequence (DNA): TGCGCCAGCAGCCACCGGATTTTCGGGACAGGGGAGTTCTTC.

The rearrangement uses TRBV6-4 and TRBJ2-3; D call uncertain. The V and J ends lost 2 bases and 0 bases respectively, with 12 bases between them. Germline values: CDR1 MRHNA, CDR2 SNTAGT. CDR3 size: 16 residues. CDR3 protein: CASSDTPRSSTDTQYF. In DNA, the CDR3 is TGTGCCAGCAGTGACACCCCTAGGTCTAGCACAGATACGCAGTATTTT.

This chain joins TRBV19 and TRBJ1-2; 8 bases map to TRBD1. Losses at the gene ends were 5 bases for V and 7 bases for J; bases not matched to a gene: 9. Germline V gene sequence: CDR1 LNHDA, CDR2 SQIVND (reference sequence). The CDR3 is 14 residues long. The CDR3 loop reads CASSRVETGVGYTF. As DNA, the CDR3 is TGTGCCAGTAGTCGGGTCGAGACAGGGGTTGGCTACACCTTC. The whole variable domain, remainder taken from reference TRBV19 and TRBJ1-2, is DGGITQSPKYLFRKEGQNVTLSCEQNLNHDAMYWYRQDPGQGLRLIYYSQIVNDFQKGDIAEGYSVSREKKESFPLTVTSAQKNPTAFYLCASSRVETGVGYTFGSGTRLTVV.

V gene TRBV12-5 combines with J gene TRBJ2-1, with TRBD2 matching 7 bases. Germline lookup yields CDR1 LGHNT and CDR2 FRNRAP. The CDR3 runs 15 residues. The trim removed 2 bases at V and 1 base at J, leaving 2 bases unmatched. CDR3 coding DNA: TGTGCTAGTGGTTTGTGGCGGGGGTCCTACAATGAGCAGTTCTTC. Translation: CASGLWRGSYNEQFF.

The V gene is TRBV6-1, the J gene TRBJ2-7; D is possibly TRBD2 (6 bases). Per germline, CDR1 MNHNS and CDR2 SASEGT. The CDR3 spans 15 residues. Trimming pared 8 bases from V and 4 bases from J, leaving 21 bases between. This CDR3 reads CASLPAGGRAYEQYF. DNA for the CDR3: TGTGCCAGCCTGCCAGCGGGCGGCCGGGCTTACGAGCAGTACTTC.

V and J are TRBV7-2 and TRBJ1-2; D uncertain. This CDR3 has 11 residues. Germline V gene sequence: CDR1 SGHTA, CDR2 FQGNSA. V was pared by 4 bases and J by 5 bases, with 5 bases between. CDR3 sequence (DNA): TGTGCCAGCAGCTCCGGGTATGGCTACACCTTC. This encodes CASSSGYGYTF.

The rearrangement joins TRBV5-1 to TRBJ1-1; D not certain. The germline V gene has CDR1 SGHRS and CDR2 YFSETQ. The CDR3 is made up of 13 amino acids. V was trimmed by 4 bases and J by 1 base, leaving 8 bases between them. The CDR3 DNA reads TGCGCCAGCAGCACAGAACCGAACACTGAAGCTTTCTTT. Encoded protein: CASSTEPNTEAFF.

This chain links TRBV29-1 with TRBJ1-2, with TRBD1 identical over 7 bases. The V and J ends lost 1 base and 4 bases, in that order; junction bases with no gene match: 3. Germline V lookup: CDR1 SQVTM, CDR2 ANQGSEA. The CDR3 extends over 13 amino acids. The CDR3 reads CSVEASGGYGYTF. Here the CDR3 DNA reads TGCAGCGTTGAAGCGTCAGGGGGCTATGGCTACACCTTC.

The chain combines TRBV2 with TRBJ1-5, with a weak D call TRBD1 (6 bases). The germline V gene has CDR1 SNHLY and CDR2 FYNNEI. This CDR3 spans 14 amino acids. Trimming removed 6 bases at V and 5 bases at J, with 14 bases between. For the CDR3, the DNA is TGTGCCAGCAGGGATGGGACACGGGATCAGCCCCAGCATTTT. Amino acid sequence: CASRDGTRDQPQHF.

CDR3 region: CASSRAHGLKETQYF. The CDR3 nucleotides read TGCGCCAGCAGCCGCGCACACGGACTGAAAGAGACCCAGTACTTC. The rearrangement links TRBV4-1 to TRBJ2-5, with D tentatively TRBD2 (5 bases). From germline, CDR1 is MGHRA and CDR2 YSYEKL. CDR3 length: 15 amino acids. V was cut by 4 bases and J by 3 bases, with 15 bases left in between.

The rearrangement joins TRBV5-1 to TRBJ1-4, with TRBD1 matching 11 bases. There are 15 residues in the CDR3. The V gene's germline CDR1 is SGHRS and CDR2 YFSETQ. Losses at the gene ends were 7 bases for V and 7 bases for J; bases not matched to a gene: 9. The CDR3 DNA sequence: TGCGCCAGCGCCGGGACAGGGGGAAGGGGTGAAAAACTGTTTTTT. Translating gives CASAGTGGRGEKLFF.

The chain is built from TRBV15 and TRBJ2-4; tentatively, D is TRBD2 (6 bases). The V end was cut by 3 bases, the J end by 9 bases, with 12 bases between. Germline CDR1 is LNHNV and CDR2 is YYDKDF (reference sequence). The CDR3 is 13 amino acids. The CDR3 here is CATSSDPAGIQYF. DNA for the CDR3: TGTGCCACCAGCAGTGACCCAGCGGGCATTCAGTACTTC.

V is TRBV28 and J is TRBJ1-1; possibly TRBD1 for D (5 bases). The CDR3 is made up of 14 amino acids. The ends were cut back, 6 bases at V and 0 bases at J, with 11 bases in the middle. The germline V gene has CDR1 MDHEN and CDR2 SYDVKM. CDR3 DNA sequence: TGTGCCAGCAGCCGCACGACAGTGAACACTGAAGCTTTCTTT. It yields the protein CASSRTTVNTEAFF. Using reference TRBV28 and TRBJ1-1 for the parts outside the CDR3, the full variable domain is DVKVTQSSRYLVKRTGEKVFLECVQDMDHENMFWYRQDPGLGLRLIYFSYDVKMKEKGDIPEGYSVSREKKERFSLILESASTNQTSMYLCASSRTTVNTEAFFGQGTRLTVV.

The V gene is TRBV25-1, the J gene TRBJ1-2; tentative D call: TRBD1 (5 bases). V lost 3 bases and J lost 4, with 9 bases in between. Germline CDR1 reads MGHDK; CDR2 reads SYGVNS. The CDR3 has 13 amino acids. The CDR3 spells CASSDQGGYGYTF. The CDR3 region has the DNA TGTGCCAGCAGTGACCAGGGCGGCTATGGCTACACCTTC.

The chain joins TRBV21-1 to TRBJ1-5; the table's TRBD1 call for D was not verified on the DNA. TRBV21-1 is tagged as a pseudogene. There are 16 residues in the CDR3. CDR3 coding DNA: TGTGCCAGCAGCAAATGGAGGGACAGGTGGGCCCAGCCCCAGCATTTT. Translating it yields CASSKWRDRWAQPQHF.

The DNA for the CDR3 is TGTGCCAGCAGCGATCGACAGGGGTCGGATGGCTACACCTTC. Translated, it gives CASSDRQGSDGYTF. This chain connects TRBV21-1 to TRBJ1-2; the table's D call, TRBD1, has no DNA check behind it. TRBV21-1 is a recognized pseudogene. The CDR3 is 14 residues long.